This T cell receptor (beta chain) emerged from a study of vaccination effects on CD4 cells after COVID-19. Sequencing was performed with immunoSEQ multiplex PCR; in TCRdb, only in-frame clones are kept and a portion is missing. The sample consists of 25,000 to 35,000 clones, 75% to 85% of them appearing once. This CDR3 is built from 16 residues. V trimming: 6 bases; J trimming: 6 bases; junction bases outside the gene matches: 15. Germline loops: CDR1 SEHNR, CDR2 FQNEAQ (reference sequence). Viral peptide pool expansion of antigen-specific CD4+ T cells preceded sequencing in the ViraFEST assay. Investigators separated out CD4+ T cells once around 9 days of culture had passed. Absence of prior SARS-CoV-2 infection characterized the vaccine recipients, who showed negative nucleocapsid antibodies. Replacing half the medium with IL-2 medium was done on days 3 and 7. About this clone: Its antigen is unknown.

This clonotype was obtained from a human donor who received a COVID-19 vaccine. The chain employs TRBV7-9 and TRBJ2-7, with 9 bases that match TRBD1. The specimen was CD4+ T cells from PBMCs cultured with SARS-CoV-2 spike peptides, collected before COVID-19 vaccination. CDR3 in DNA: TGTGCCAGCAGTCGTCTCCCCCGGGACAGGGAATCCGAGCAGTACTTC. Translating gives CASSRLPRDRESEQYF.